These 15 T cell receptor beta chains came from one sample sequenced in a study of CD8 T cells in ankylosing spondylitis (dated by TCRdb to between 2016 and 2019). The paper's findings and limits, for the study overall: Blood from ankylosing spondylitis patients appeared to be characterized by a TCR beta motif made up of several highly homologous amino acid variants.

No antigens are known for them. Library preparation employed 5' RACE. TCRdb names Illumina HiSeq 2500 as the instrument used. TCRdb reran the public reads through fastp at Q25 and MiXCR, keeping productive beta chains. Under each unique CDR3 protein, matching rows form one entry showing the most common genes and DNA. In all, the sample holds over 700,000 distinct CDR3 sequences, and under 20% of those were seen once. The top ten clones comprise around 19% of the sample. The sample taken for sequencing was blood, either unsorted or a sorted T cell fraction (not recorded which). The receptor set was obtained from a male donor with ankylosing spondylitis.

This chain's CDR3 is CASSQLAGTTDTQYF. The CDR3 DNA reads as TGCGCCAGCAGCCAACTAGCGGGGACCACAGATACGCAGTATTTT. The genes are TRBV4-1 and TRBJ2-3; TRBD2 matches at 9 bases. Germline loops: CDR1 MGHRA, CDR2 YSYEKL. Trimming removed 2 bases from V and 2 bases from J; junction bases left unmatched: 2. The CDR3 sequence is 15 residues long.

This clonotype was picked up a small number of times. This chain links TRBV20-1 with TRBJ2-1; the match to TRBD1 covers 7 bases. The V and J ends lost 6 bases and 7 bases, in that order; junction bases with no gene match: 9. This CDR3 is built from 13 residues. Germline CDR1 is DFQATT and CDR2 is SNEGSKA (reference sequence). The CDR3 loop is CSAPATQGNEQFF. CDR3 coding DNA: TGCAGTGCCCCGGCAACACAGGGGAATGAGCAGTTCTTC.

The chain couples TRBV10-2 to TRBJ2-1; 8 nucleotides agree with TRBD2. The CDR3 is made up of 16 amino acids. V lost 2 bases and J lost 6; bases outside the gene matches: 9. Per the germline V gene, CDR1 is WSHSY and CDR2 is SAAADI. The CDR3 is CASSEPLPGGANEQFF. The CDR3 DNA follows: TGCGCCAGCAGTGAGCCCCTCCCGGGAGGGGCCAATGAGCAGTTCTTC.

This clonotype has only a few counts. Here the CDR3 DNA reads TGTGCCAGCAGCGTAGATGGAGGGAGCTACGAGCAGTACTTC. Its protein is CASSVDGGSYEQYF. V usage is TRBV9 and J usage is TRBJ2-7; D may be TRBD2 (6 bases). Trimming shortened V by 0 bases and J by 3 bases, and 10 bases separated the two germline ends. Germline CDR1 and CDR2: SGDLS and YYNGEE. The CDR3 contains 14 residues.

This clonotype was picked up a small number of times. V and J are TRBV6-1 and TRBJ1-1; a weak D match, TRBD1 (5 bases). V was clipped by 6 bases and J by 4 bases, with 12 bases between them. CDR3 length equals 13 residues. Germline V lookup: CDR1 MNHNS, CDR2 SASEGT. The CDR3 is CASSGTQGTEAFF. CDR3 coding DNA: TGTGCCAGCAGCGGGACCCAGGGCACTGAAGCTTTCTTT.

The chain joins TRBV10-3 to TRBJ2-7, with 12 bases fitting TRBD1. The CDR3 has 13 residues. Germline loops: CDR1 ENHRY, CDR2 SYGVKD. V gave up 6 bases and J gave up 5 bases; unmatched junction bases: 2. CDR3 residues: CAISGTGGNEQYF. CDR3 DNA sequence: TGTGCCATCAGCGGGACAGGGGGCAACGAGCAGTACTTC.

This clonotype was seen more than once but under ten times. The chain employs TRBV12-3 or TRBV12-4 and TRBJ2-1, with 11 bases matching TRBD2. Trimming cost V 4 bases and J 0 bases; bases outside gene matches: 5. The CDR3 is 17 amino acids. The CDR3 DNA is TGTGCCAGCAGTTCTACCGGACTAGCGGGCTCCTACAATGAGCAGTTCTTC. Translated, it gives CASSSTGLAGSYNEQFF.

The chain recombines TRBV11-2 with TRBJ1-2; 11 bases match TRBD1. The germline V gene encodes CDR1 SGHAT and CDR2 FQNNGV. V dropped 1 base and J dropped 6; count of bases not matched to a gene: 10. CDR3 length equals 17 residues. The CDR3 reads CASSLGGKRTGGDGYTF. The CDR3 DNA reads TGTGCCAGCAGCTTAGGGGGAAAGAGGACAGGGGGCGATGGCTACACCTTC.

The chain uses TRBV11-2 and TRBJ2-3; D is possibly TRBD2 (5 bases). The CDR3 runs to 15 residues. Germline V CDR1 and CDR2: SGHAT, FQNNGV. The ends were cut back, 1 base at V and 14 bases at J, with 22 bases in the middle. Here the CDR3 DNA reads TGTGCCAGCAGCTTAGGGAGGCTATCAACCTCCCGGGTGTATTTT. This gives the protein CASSLGRLSTSRVYF.

This sequence joins TRBV4-2 and TRBJ2-7, with D perhaps TRBD1 or TRBD2 (5 bases each). Germline-derived CDR1 and CDR2 are LGHNA and YNFKEQ. There are 16 residues in the CDR3. V was trimmed by 0 bases and J by 0 bases, leaving 12 bases between them. CDR3 amino acids: CASSQETGTNSYEQYF. For the CDR3, the DNA is TGTGCCAGCAGCCAAGAAACCGGGACGAACTCCTACGAGCAGTACTTC.

This clonotype was found a few times. This chain uses TRBV12-3 or TRBV12-4 with TRBJ2-1, with TRBD2 as a possible D gene (5 bases). Trimming cost V 2 bases and J 7 bases, with 15 bases left between them. CDR3 length: 15 residues. The CDR3 DNA reads as TGTGCCAGCAGTTTAAGATCGGGGTTCGGAAATGAGCAGTTCTTC. Protein sequence: CASSLRSGFGNEQFF.

The rearrangement links TRBV7-9 to TRBJ2-7; a possible D gene is TRBD2 (6 bases). The germline V gene encodes CDR1 SEHNR and CDR2 FQNEAQ (reference sequence). V lost 4 bases and J 4 bases, leaving 14 bases between the germline ends. This CDR3 is built from 14 residues. As DNA, the CDR3 is TGTGCCAGCAGCTCGACTAGGCCCGGGTACGAGCAGTACTTC. This codes for CASSSTRPGYEQYF.

This chain connects TRBV7-8 to TRBJ1-4; no firm D call. V lost 5 bases to trimming and J lost 5 bases, with 18 bases between them. This CDR3 is built from 16 residues. From germline, CDR1 is SGHVS and CDR2 FQNEAQ. Here the CDR3 reads CASSARAVNINEKLFF. The CDR3 DNA sequence: TGTGCCAGCAGCGCGCGGGCCGTAAATATCAATGAAAAACTGTTTTTT.

This sequence joins TRBV28 and TRBJ1-1; maybe TRBD1 (5 bases). Trimming cost V 8 bases and J 8 bases, with 12 bases left between them. Germline assignment: CDR1 MDHEN and CDR2 SYDVKM. The CDR3 is 11 amino acids. In DNA, the CDR3 is TGTGCCAGCCGTTGGGGCCTCGAAGCTTTCTTT. Translation gives CASRWGLEAFF.

This clonotype has more than one count but fewer than ten. This chain joins TRBV2 and TRBJ2-7, with unresolved D. V lost 7 bases, J lost 2 bases, and 15 bases lay in between. This CDR3 region has 14 residues. Germline V gene data show CDR1 as SNHLY and CDR2 as FYNNEI. CDR3 bases: TGTGCCAGCAACCCACCTTCCATTCCCTACGAGCAGTACTTC. Residues: CASNPPSIPYEQYF.